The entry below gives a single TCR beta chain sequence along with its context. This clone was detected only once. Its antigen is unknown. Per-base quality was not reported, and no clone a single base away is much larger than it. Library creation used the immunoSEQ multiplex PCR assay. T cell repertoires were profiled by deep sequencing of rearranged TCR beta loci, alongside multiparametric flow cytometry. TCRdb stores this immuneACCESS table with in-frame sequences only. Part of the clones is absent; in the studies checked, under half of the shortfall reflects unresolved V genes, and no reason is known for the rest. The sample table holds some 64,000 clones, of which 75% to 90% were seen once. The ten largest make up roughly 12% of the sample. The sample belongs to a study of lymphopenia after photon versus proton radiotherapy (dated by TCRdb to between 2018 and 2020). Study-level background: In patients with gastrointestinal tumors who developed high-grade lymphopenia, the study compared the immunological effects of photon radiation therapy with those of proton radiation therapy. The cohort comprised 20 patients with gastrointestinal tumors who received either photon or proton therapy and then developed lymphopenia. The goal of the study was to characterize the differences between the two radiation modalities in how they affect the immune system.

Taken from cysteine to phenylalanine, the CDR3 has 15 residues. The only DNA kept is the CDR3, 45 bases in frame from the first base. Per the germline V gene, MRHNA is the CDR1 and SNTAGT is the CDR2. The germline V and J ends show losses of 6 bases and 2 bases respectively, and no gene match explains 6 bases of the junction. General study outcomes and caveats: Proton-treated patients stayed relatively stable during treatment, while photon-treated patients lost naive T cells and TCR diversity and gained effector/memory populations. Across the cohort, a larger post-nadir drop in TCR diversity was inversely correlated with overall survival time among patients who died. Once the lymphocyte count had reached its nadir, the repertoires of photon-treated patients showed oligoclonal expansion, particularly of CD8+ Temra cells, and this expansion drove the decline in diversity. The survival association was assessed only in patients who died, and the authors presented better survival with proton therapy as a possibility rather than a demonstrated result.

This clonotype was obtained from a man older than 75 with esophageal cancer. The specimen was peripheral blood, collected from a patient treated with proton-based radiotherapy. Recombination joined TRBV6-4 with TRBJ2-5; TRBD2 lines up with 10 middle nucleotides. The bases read TGTGCCAGCAGCCCCGGGACTAGCGAACAAGAGACCCAGTACTTC. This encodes CASSPGTSEQETQYF.